Here is one T cell receptor beta chain with its context. These data originate in a study of T cells in Graves' hyperthyroidism and ophthalmopathy. The TCR beta CDR3 regions underwent amplification using RNA transcripts as the source. Initially, a first-round RT-PCR of the TCR CDR3 employed the HTBI primer set. TCRdb ran MiXCR on the multiplex PCR reads and lists one entry per CDR3 protein. The sample yields approximately 300,000 distinct CDR3 sequences, approximately 15% seen once. CDR1 is LGHNA, CDR2 YNFKEQ, per germline. V lost 1 base and J lost 5, with 9 bases in between. The CDR3 length is 13 residues.

The sequenced material came from blood. This receptor was obtained from a woman aged 60-75 years with Graves' ophthalmopathy. The chain couples TRBV4-2 to TRBJ2-7; perhaps TRBD1 as D (6 bases). The CDR3 DNA reads TGTGCCAGCAGCCAAGCCCCAGGGGACGAGCAGTACTTC. Translation gives CASSQAPGDEQYF.